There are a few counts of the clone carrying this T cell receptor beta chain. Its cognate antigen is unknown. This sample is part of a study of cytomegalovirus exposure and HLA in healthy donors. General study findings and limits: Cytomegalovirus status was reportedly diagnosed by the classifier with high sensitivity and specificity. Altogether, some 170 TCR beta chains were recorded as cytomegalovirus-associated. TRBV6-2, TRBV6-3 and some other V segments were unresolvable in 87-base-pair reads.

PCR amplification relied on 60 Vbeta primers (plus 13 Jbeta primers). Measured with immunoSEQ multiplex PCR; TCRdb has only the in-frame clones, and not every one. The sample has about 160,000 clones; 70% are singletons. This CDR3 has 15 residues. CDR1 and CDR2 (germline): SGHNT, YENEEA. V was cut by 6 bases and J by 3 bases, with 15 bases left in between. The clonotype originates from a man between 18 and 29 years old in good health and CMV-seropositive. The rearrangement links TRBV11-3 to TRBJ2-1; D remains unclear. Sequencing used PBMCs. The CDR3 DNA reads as TGTGCCAGCAGTCCTCTGGGCCAGATCTACAATGAGCAGTTCTTC. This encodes CASSPLGQIYNEQFF.